The present T cell receptor (beta chain) was sequenced within a study of cytomegalovirus exposure and HLA in healthy donors (dated by TCRdb to about 2017). Study-wide context: In an earlier analysis of roughly 590 of the donors, 250 to 350 Gb of sequence data and some 120 million unique TCR beta sequences from 150 million to 200 million T cells were reported. Among 398 genotyped donors of the cohort, an average of about 240,000 unique TCR beta nucleotide sequences were sequenced per donor, around a sixth of them non-productive. In the later analysis, no new phenotypic data were used to find candidate immune exposures; instead, reliance was placed on TCR beta sequences and their occurrence across donors. A later analysis re-examined previously published TCR beta repertoires from 500 to 700 donors and added high-resolution HLA genotyping to investigate patterns of TCR occurrence. The T cell repertoires of 666 subjects were profiled by immunosequencing and related to cytomegalovirus serostatus. Of the 398 genotyped donors, 81% were placed in the genetic ancestry cluster associated with self-reported Caucasian donors. An earlier analysis of approximately 580 of the donors used high-throughput TCR beta sequencing to judge whether each TCR beta V gene segment behaved as functional or pseudogenic. Every discovery cohort repertoire had been produced on one sequencing platform. Besides the first cohort of 666 subjects, a separate validation cohort made up of 95 to 150 different subjects was used. Genome-wide SNP genotypes for about 65% of the roughly 670 donors were used in a later genetic analysis, which treated that subset as a discovery cohort. The aim of the study was to test whether cataloging public T cell receptors could identify signatures of past pathogen exposure. Both class I and class II loci were covered by HLA typing, at four-digit resolution. Around 320 gigabases of sequencing data and around 87 million unique TCR sequences were included in an early release covering around 650 HLA-typed donors. The study combined high-throughput TCR immunosequencing, statistical association of individual TCRs with disease status, and machine learning to predict cytomegalovirus infection status. Alongside the repertoire data, information on donor age, sex, ethnicity and CMV serostatus was compiled. Four to six DR-DQ haplotypes were handled as single units for association and clustering, since linkage in the cohort was strong. Typing coverage differed by locus: A, B, C, DRB1 and DQB1 were typed in about 629-640 donors, DQA1 in approximately 520, DPA1 in nearly 610, and DPB1 in approximately 450. Beyond this particular receptor, the publication reports: Correlated functional status among segregating V segments might reflect linkage disequilibrium, but an unknown experimental factor could not be ruled out. While some public TCRs were present in many individuals, most TCR sequences turned up only very rarely across donors. When HLA alleles, especially DR and DQ, strongly co-occurred, TCR associations were difficult to assign to individual alleles. The cohort was sequenced for TCR beta chains only, and without alpha or paired-chain data the features that could be detected were limited. V-gene and J-gene trimming of TCR beta chains was associated with a missense DCLRE1C variant in a later genetic analysis, and the association was replicated in an independent cohort. The study gave a list of around 170 TCR beta chains associated with cytomegalovirus. According to a later genetic analysis, donors in an Asian-associated ancestry cluster had fewer N-insertions in productive TCRs than the approximately 630-donor mean. For the cohort, immune exposure information was limited to CMV serostatus. A few of the identified cytomegalovirus-associated TCR beta chains were confirmed in vitro to be specific for cytomegalovirus antigens. In a later analysis, several top co-occurrence clusters were reported to appear linked to parvovirus B19, influenza, CMV and Epstein-Barr virus. In a later analysis, TCR association rates were found to vary across HLA loci, with the most associated TCRs seen for DRB1 alleles and the fewest for HLA-C alleles. The classifier was reported to diagnose cytomegalovirus status with high specificity and sensitivity in both the original cohort and the validation cohort. In a later analysis, HLA-associated TCR beta chains showed more clonal expansion and lower generation probabilities than non-associated chains that were equally common. About 17 rarely observed V segments, including chromosome 9 orphons, were excluded from the earlier analysis of a few hundred of the donors because counts were too low. At a false discovery rate of 0.05, a later analysis linked 16,951 TCR beta sequences to specific HLA alleles. According to a later analysis, most CMV-associated TCR beta chains appeared to be HLA-restricted, and the HLA associations seemed to be driven largely by CMV exposure. A cluster of highly shared sequence variants was judged likely to be a technical artifact of the sequencing pipeline. The 87-base-pair reads could not distinguish some IMGT-functional V segments, including TRBV6-2 and TRBV6-3, so those segments were excluded. Roughly uniform sequencing depth across donors was assumed in presence/absence analyses, although this assumption may not hold. Because some donors lacked HLA typing at each locus, the association tests relied only on the typed subset. In an earlier analysis of 587 of the donors, most TCR beta V segments were observed in productive rearrangements about 90% or about 30% of the time, broadly matching IMGT annotations. A further reported finding was that TCR beta sequences accurately predicted the HLA-A and HLA-B alleles for most subjects in the first cohort. The authors suggested that the approach could potentially be extended to other disease states and immunological phenotypes.

The CDR3 runs 14 residues from the cysteine to the phenylalanine. CDR3 DNA only is kept here, 42 bases in frame from base 1. From the germline V gene, CDR1 is MGHDK and CDR2 is SYGVNS. The cohort comprised some 680 healthy bone marrow donors. At the time of sampling, all cohort members were nominally healthy, though unrecorded immune exposures were likely present. The donor tested CMV seropositive, placing the donor among the 290 or so seropositive members of the cohort. Every donor gave a peripheral blood sample, and the peripheral blood mononuclear cells from that sample were used for TCR beta sequencing. Genomic DNA was extracted from the blood cell samples with the Qiagen DNeasy Blood Extraction Kit. In regard to this clone: Its cognate antigen has yet to be identified. No base quality values were provided; no much bigger clone lies one nucleotide off.

Libraries came from the immunoSEQ multiplex PCR assay. The multiplex PCR relied on a mix of 60 forward primers for TCR Vbeta segments and 13 reverse primers for TCR Jbeta segments. The CDR3 region of rearranged TCR beta genes was amplified from genomic DNA by a multiplex PCR assay. The Illumina HiSeq System was used to sequence the amplified TCR beta libraries as 87-base-pair reads. Processing in the source paper ran as follows. A later analysis tallied around 80 million unique TCR beta chains across the 660 or so repertoires, and about 12 million of those chains were shared by two or more donors. A nearest-neighbor algorithm error-corrected the raw reads and collapsed the reads into unique sequences, merging closely related sequences to remove PCR and sequencing errors. To assign V, D and J gene segments, CDR3 sequences were aligned to IMGT reference sequences. For a sequence to be retained, a match of at least six nucleotides was required to both a V gene segment and a J gene segment. Rearrangements were classified as productive when the CDR3 lacked stop codons and remained in frame with V and J, and all other rearrangements were classified as non-productive. CDR3 was defined according to IMGT convention as the region running from the second conserved V-encoded cysteine to the conserved J-encoded phenylalanine. The earlier analysis of around 640 of the donors excluded sequences that lacked an unambiguous match to a single V gene segment. An earlier analysis of over 450 of the donors classified V segments as functional when productive rearrangements were above 56.7% and as segregating when the standard deviation between donors was above 5%. A statistical classification framework was developed to diagnose cytomegalovirus status using the catalog of TCR beta chain sequences. In a later analysis, V and J genes were assigned by comparing TCR nucleotide sequences against IMGT/GENE-DB human TR gene sequences. A later analysis assigned CDR3 sequences and most-parsimonious VDJ recombination scenarios with the TCRdist pipeline. In a later analysis, each TCR beta chain was defined by its CDR3 amino acid sequence together with its V-gene family, and reads without a unique V-gene family were excluded. In a later analysis, 450 to 600 highly shared, low-generation-probability nucleotide sequences were removed to address suspected cross-contamination and a sequencing artifact. In a later analysis, a clonal expansion index for each public chain was calculated from normalized within-repertoire ranks of inferred template counts. In a later analysis, generation probabilities were computed using a VDJ recombination model fitted to out-of-frame rearrangements, and the results were checked against IGoR. In a later analysis, TCR-TCR, TCR-HLA and TCR-CMV co-occurrence was scored with hypergeometric tests, and a repertoire-size bias correction was applied to TCR pairs. False discovery rates were estimated in a later analysis by permuting HLA or CMV assignments 20 times. In a later analysis, co-occurring TCRs were grouped using DBSCAN, with TCRdist sequence similarity added in when clustering inside HLA-allele-positive subsets. For co-occurrence clustering, repertoires with fewer than 30,000 or more than 120,000 public chains were excluded, along with about five repertoires with anomalous nucleotide sharing. TCRdb's version of the immuneACCESS table is confined to in-frame rearrangements and falls short of the full clone set. An unresolved V gene accounts for under half of the shortfall where checked; the remainder is of unknown origin. V, J and clone size are those of that table, while D and trimming were read from the DNA. In all, the sample holds fewer than 200,000 clones, and 9.5% of those were seen once. 1% to 1.5% of the sample lies in the top ten.

This receptor was identified in a woman in her 30s in good health and CMV-seropositive. Recombination joined TRBV25-1 with TRBJ2-5; TRBD1 fits 8 bases in the junction. The J call is doubtful: the DNA matches TRBJ2-7 better. Source material: PBMCs. The bases read TGTGCCAGCAGTGCCAGGGGGCGTAGCGCCGAGCAGTACTTC. Translation gives CASSARGRSAEQYF.